These T cell receptor beta chains were read from a single sample in a study of STAT5B mutations in CD4+ large granular lymphocyte leukemia. Libraries were prepared by immunoSEQ multiplex PCR; TCRdb keeps only in-frame clonotypes and omits some of them. The sample has 20,000 to 25,000 clones; just over 70% are singletons. The sample taken for sequencing was CD4+ T cells from blood buffy coats. The receptor set was obtained from a human donor in good health. Each CDR3 is given with its conserved first and last residue. The D gene is left open where the match is weak. Rows give clone size only sometimes, using once, few, many, or a class for an expanded clone.

j_call: TRBJ2-1; d_call: NA; v_call: TRBV20-1; clone_size: NA; cdr3_aa: CSASLRDEQFF; cdr3_nt: TGCAGTGCTAGTCTACGCGATGAGCAGTTCTTC
j_call: TRBJ2-1; d_call: NA; v_call: TRBV6-4; clone_size: NA; cdr3_aa: CASSGAGMSNEQFF; cdr3_nt: TGTGCCAGCAGTGGGGCGGGAATGAGCAATGAGCAGTTCTTC
j_call: TRBJ2-1; d_call: NA; v_call: TRBV6-5; clone_size: NA; cdr3_aa: CASSYPGGPKKQFF; cdr3_nt: TGTGCCAGCAGTTACCCTGGCGGACCGAAAAAGCAGTTCTTC
j_call: TRBJ2-1; d_call: TRBD2; v_call: TRBV7-8; clone_size: NA; cdr3_aa: CASSISGRLELGQFF; cdr3_nt: TGTGCCAGCAGCATAAGCGGGAGACTCGAACTAGGGCAGTTCTTC
j_call: TRBJ2-1; d_call: TRBD1; v_call: TRBV11-3; clone_size: NA; cdr3_aa: CASSPRTGGASYNEQFF; cdr3_nt: TGTGCCAGCAGCCCACGGACAGGGGGCGCCTCCTACAATGAGCAGTTCTTC
j_call: TRBJ1-1; d_call: NA; v_call: TRBV30; clone_size: NA; cdr3_aa: CAWSLGVDTEAFF; cdr3_nt: TGTGCCTGGAGCCTAGGGGTGGACACTGAAGCTTTCTTT
j_call: TRBJ2-2; d_call: NA; v_call: TRBV6-4; clone_size: NA; cdr3_aa: CASSDSGTTGELFF; cdr3_nt: TGTGCCAGCAGTGACTCCGGGACCACCGGGGAGCTGTTTTTT
j_call: TRBJ1-2; d_call: TRBD1; v_call: TRBV19; clone_size: NA; cdr3_aa: CASRPGQGYGYTF; cdr3_nt: TGTGCCAGTAGACCAGGACAGGGCTATGGCTACACCTTC
j_call: TRBJ2-6; d_call: NA; v_call: TRBV4-1; clone_size: few; cdr3_aa: CASSQGAKVGANVLTF; cdr3_nt: TGCGCCAGCAGCCAAGGCGCCAAGGTTGGGGCCAACGTCCTGACTTTC
j_call: TRBJ1-5; d_call: NA; v_call: TRBV6-5; clone_size: few; cdr3_aa: CASSYGGGGNQPQHF; cdr3_nt: TGTGCCAGCAGCTATGGGGGAGGGGGCAATCAGCCCCAGCATTTT
j_call: TRBJ2-3; d_call: NA; v_call: TRBV18; clone_size: NA; cdr3_aa: CASLDSRTDTQYF; cdr3_nt: TGTGCCAGCTTAGACAGCCGCACAGATACGCAGTATTTT
j_call: TRBJ1-3; d_call: NA; v_call: TRBV23-1; clone_size: NA; cdr3_aa: CASSQSPRQGSGNTIYF; cdr3_nt: TGCGCCAGCAGTCAATCCCCGCGGCAGGGGTCGGGAAACACCATATATTTT
j_call: TRBJ2-5; d_call: TRBD2; v_call: TRBV5-1; clone_size: NA; cdr3_aa: CASSLGSSGGQETQYF; cdr3_nt: TGCGCCAGCAGCTTGGGGTCTAGCGGGGGGCAAGAGACCCAGTACTTC
j_call: TRBJ2-3; d_call: TRBD1; v_call: TRBV7-8; clone_size: NA; cdr3_aa: CASSLRDRGYKDTQYF; cdr3_nt: TGTGCCAGCAGCCTAAGGGACAGGGGGTACAAAGATACGCAGTATTTT
j_call: TRBJ2-6; d_call: NA; v_call: TRBV5-4; clone_size: NA; cdr3_aa: CASSLGRSGANVLTF; cdr3_nt: TGTGCCAGCAGCTTGGGGCGCTCTGGGGCCAACGTCCTGACTTTC
j_call: TRBJ2-1; d_call: NA; v_call: TRBV11-2; clone_size: NA; cdr3_aa: CASSLGDVGVNEQFF; cdr3_nt: TGTGCCAGCAGCTTAGGTGACGTGGGTGTCAATGAGCAGTTCTTC
j_call: TRBJ1-5; d_call: NA; v_call: TRBV19; clone_size: NA; cdr3_aa: CASRGLGVPQHF; cdr3_nt: TGTGCCAGTAGGGGGCTCGGAGTACCCCAGCATTTT
j_call: TRBJ2-7; d_call: NA; v_call: TRBV7-2; clone_size: NA; cdr3_aa: CASTQGGTYEQYF; cdr3_nt: TGTGCCAGCACTCAGGGGGGTACGTACGAGCAGTACTTC
j_call: TRBJ2-5; d_call: NA; v_call: TRBV21-1; clone_size: NA; cdr3_aa: CASRVAGGRGQETQYF; cdr3_nt: TGTGCCAGCAGGGTAGCGGGAGGGCGGGGGCAAGAGACCCAGTACTTC
j_call: TRBJ2-7; d_call: TRBD2; v_call: TRBV2; clone_size: NA; cdr3_aa: CASSAGSGGLYEQYF; cdr3_nt: TGTGCCAGCAGTGCCGGGAGCGGGGGGCTCTACGAGCAGTACTTC
j_call: TRBJ2-5; d_call: NA; v_call: TRBV6-5; clone_size: NA; cdr3_aa: CATASEYQETQYF; cdr3_nt: TGTGCCACCGCTTCCGAGTACCAAGAGACCCAGTACTTC
j_call: TRBJ1-5; d_call: NA; v_call: TRBV5-5; clone_size: once; cdr3_aa: CASSLVRGNQPQHF; cdr3_nt: TGTGCCAGCAGCTTGGTGCGGGGCAATCAGCCCCAGCATTTT
j_call: TRBJ2-3; d_call: TRBD1; v_call: TRBV5-4; clone_size: once; cdr3_aa: CASSLKIGGAVDTQYF; cdr3_nt: TGTGCCAGCAGCTTGAAGATAGGGGGCGCGGTAGATACGCAGTATTTT
j_call: TRBJ1-5; d_call: TRBD1; v_call: TRBV6-5; clone_size: NA; cdr3_aa: CATTRGQGGTQPQHF; cdr3_nt: TGTGCCACCACCCGGGGACAGGGGGGAACACAGCCCCAGCATTTT
j_call: TRBJ2-7; d_call: TRBD2; v_call: TRBV7-6; clone_size: NA; cdr3_aa: CASSSRVRPAGEGPLHYEQYF; cdr3_nt: TGTGCCAGCAGCTCCCGTGTCCGGCCAGCGGGAGAAGGCCCTCTACACTACGAGCAGTACTTC
j_call: TRBJ2-5; d_call: NA; v_call: TRBV7-2; clone_size: few; cdr3_aa: CASSLIPQETQYF; cdr3_nt: TGTGCCAGCAGCTTAATTCCGCAAGAGACCCAGTACTTC
j_call: TRBJ1-6; d_call: NA; v_call: TRBV12-5; clone_size: NA; cdr3_aa: CASGLVPPENSPLHF; cdr3_nt: TGTGCTAGTGGTTTGGTACCCCCGGAGAATTCACCCCTCCACTTT
j_call: TRBJ1-2; d_call: TRBD1; v_call: TRBV5-1; clone_size: NA; cdr3_aa: CASSTGQGAFYGYTF; cdr3_nt: TGCGCCAGCAGCACGGGACAGGGGGCGTTCTATGGCTACACCTTC
j_call: TRBJ2-7; d_call: NA; v_call: TRBV7-2; clone_size: NA; cdr3_aa: CASSLESGNRVYEQYF; cdr3_nt: TGTGCCAGCAGCTTAGAAAGTGGGAACAGGGTCTACGAGCAGTACTTC
j_call: TRBJ1-6; d_call: TRBD1; v_call: TRBV6-6; clone_size: NA; cdr3_aa: CASSRDRNSPLHF; cdr3_nt: TGTGCCAGCAGTCGGGACAGGAATTCACCCCTCCACTTT
j_call: TRBJ2-3; d_call: TRBD1; v_call: TRBV7-2; clone_size: NA; cdr3_aa: CASSLVGTGEDTQYF; cdr3_nt: TGTGCCAGCAGCTTAGTAGGGACAGGGGAAGATACGCAGTATTTT
j_call: TRBJ2-1; d_call: TRBD1; v_call: TRBV7-2; clone_size: NA; cdr3_aa: CASSTGTGSFF; cdr3_nt: TGTGCCAGCAGCACCGGGACAGGGTCGTTCTTC
j_call: TRBJ2-3; d_call: NA; v_call: TRBV19; clone_size: NA; cdr3_aa: CASSTSPQETDTQYF; cdr3_nt: TGTGCCAGTAGCACCTCCCCCCAGGAGACAGATACGCAGTATTTT
j_call: TRBJ1-4; d_call: TRBD1; v_call: TRBV7-2; clone_size: few; cdr3_aa: CASSREGTGVGKLFF; cdr3_nt: TGTGCCAGCAGTCGGGAGGGGACAGGGGTCGGAAAACTGTTTTTT
j_call: TRBJ2-3; d_call: TRBD2; v_call: TRBV11-3; clone_size: NA; cdr3_aa: CASSELASTDTQYF; cdr3_nt: TGTGCCAGCAGCGAACTAGCGAGCACAGATACGCAGTATTTT
j_call: TRBJ2-1; d_call: TRBD2; v_call: TRBV7-2; clone_size: NA; cdr3_aa: CASSLGASGGGEQFF; cdr3_nt: TGTGCCAGCAGCCTCGGGGCTAGCGGGGGCGGTGAGCAGTTCTTC
j_call: TRBJ2-7; d_call: TRBD1; v_call: TRBV4-3; clone_size: NA; cdr3_aa: CASSQDRDYEQYF; cdr3_nt: TGCGCCAGCAGCCAGGACAGGGATTACGAGCAGTACTTC
j_call: TRBJ2-1; d_call: NA; v_call: TRBV7-3; clone_size: NA; cdr3_aa: CASSAPGGPGNEQFF; cdr3_nt: TGTGCCAGCAGCGCGCCGGGGGGCCCGGGGAATGAGCAGTTCTTC
j_call: TRBJ2-3; d_call: TRBD1; v_call: TRBV2; clone_size: once; cdr3_aa: CASRRRDRGITDTQYF; cdr3_nt: TGTGCCAGCAGACGACGAGACAGGGGGATCACAGATACGCAGTATTTT
j_call: TRBJ2-3; d_call: TRBD1; v_call: TRBV13; clone_size: NA; cdr3_aa: CASSPGTGDADTQYF; cdr3_nt: TGTGCCAGCAGCCCTGGTACAGGGGACGCAGATACGCAGTATTTT
j_call: TRBJ1-6; d_call: NA; v_call: TRBV7-8; clone_size: NA; cdr3_aa: CASSLVENSPLHF; cdr3_nt: TGTGCCAGCAGCTTAGTGGAGAATTCACCCCTCCACTTT
j_call: TRBJ1-1; d_call: NA; v_call: TRBV19; clone_size: NA; cdr3_aa: CASSSVKGDLKNTEAFF; cdr3_nt: TGTGCCAGTAGCTCCGTCAAAGGGGACCTAAAGAACACTGAAGCTTTCTTT
j_call: TRBJ2-3; d_call: NA; v_call: TRBV10-3; clone_size: NA; cdr3_aa: CAISERGASTDTQYF; cdr3_nt: TGTGCCATCAGTGAGAGGGGGGCTAGCACAGATACGCAGTATTTT
j_call: TRBJ1-2; d_call: TRBD1; v_call: TRBV20-1; clone_size: NA; cdr3_aa: CSATYRGGYTF; cdr3_nt: TGCAGTGCTACCTACAGGGGAGGCTACACCTTC
j_call: TRBJ2-7; d_call: TRBD2; v_call: TRBV7-9; clone_size: NA; cdr3_aa: CASSPQREPSYEQYF; cdr3_nt: TGTGCCAGCAGCCCCCAGCGGGAGCCATCCTACGAGCAGTACTTC
j_call: TRBJ2-7; d_call: NA; v_call: TRBV19; clone_size: NA; cdr3_aa: CASSITGAGEQYF; cdr3_nt: TGTGCCAGTAGTATAACGGGGGCGGGCGAGCAGTACTTC
j_call: TRBJ2-7; d_call: NA; v_call: TRBV7-2; clone_size: NA; cdr3_aa: CASSLFLGGRSSYEQYF; cdr3_nt: TGTGCCAGCAGCCTCTTCCTGGGCGGACGGAGCTCCTACGAGCAGTACTTC
j_call: TRBJ1-2; d_call: NA; v_call: TRBV5-6; clone_size: NA; cdr3_aa: CASSPYQAWGGYTF; cdr3_nt: TGTGCCAGCAGTCCCTACCAGGCCTGGGGAGGCTACACCTTC
j_call: TRBJ2-7; d_call: NA; v_call: TRBV5-1; clone_size: NA; cdr3_aa: CTSSLDTGFEQYF; cdr3_nt: TGCACCAGCAGCTTGGATACAGGGTTCGAGCAGTACTTC
j_call: TRBJ2-7; d_call: TRBD1; v_call: TRBV10-3; clone_size: NA; cdr3_aa: CAISDPGQGHYEQYF; cdr3_nt: TGTGCCATCAGCGACCCGGGACAGGGTCACTACGAGCAGTACTTC
j_call: TRBJ2-7; d_call: NA; v_call: TRBV21-1; clone_size: NA; cdr3_aa: CASNQGTSSYEQYF; cdr3_nt: TGTGCCAGCAACCAGGGTACGAGCTCCTACGAGCAGTACTTC